This T cell receptor (beta chain) came from a study of blood T cell repertoires in COVID-19. Trimming stripped 2 bases from V and 7 bases from J, with 15 bases between. This CDR3 is 15 amino acids long. Germline lookup yields CDR1 MNHEY and CDR2 SVGEGT. Enrollees, about 18 to 89 years old, lived in around 23 US areas. Researchers sorted participants into cohorts using their self-reported clinical history. In the authors' methods: Cell counts per sample came from amplifying reference gene primers. Clones were sequenced by immunoSEQ multiplex PCR, and TCRdb holds only the in-frame ones, with some missing. V and J calls and clone size are copied from that table; D and trimming were computed from the DNA. Of roughly 240,000 clones listed, over 75% are singletons.

This TCR came from a woman in her forties or fifties with acute COVID-19. The chain joins TRBV6-2 or TRBV6-3 to TRBJ1-5; D might be TRBD1 (6 bases). Input material: PBMCs or T cells enriched from blood (not recorded which). CDR3 in DNA: TGTGCCAGCAGTTACCCGACAGGCGGTGGCCAGCCCCAGCATTTT. Its protein is CASSYPTGGGQPQHF.